This TCR beta chain is drawn from a study of chemoradiotherapy in HPV16-positive cancers. Study at large: Candidate HPV-specific T-cell clones and common TCR motifs came from functional assays in a couple of HPV16-positive patients.

Germline V gene data show CDR1 as SNHLY and CDR2 as FYNNEI. V lost 3 bases, J lost 5 bases, and 13 bases lay in between. CDR3 length: 14 amino acids. Study results and caveats: In HPV16-positive patients, HPV-responsive T-cell expansion tracked better recurrence-free survival. During treatment, candidate HPV-specific clones and E7-related motifs expanded in tumor.

Samples were taken several times over chemoradiotherapy. Clones were read by immunoSEQ multiplex PCR, and TCRdb kept only the in-frame ones, dropping some. The repertoire holds around 11,000 clones, over 70% seen once, with over 30% in the top ten. Comment on this clone: Its antigen is not known.

The sample was acquired from a patient who underwent chemoradiotherapy. This clonotype was sampled from a human donor with HPV-associated anogenital cancer. The chain couples TRBV2 to TRBJ1-1, with D unclear. In DNA, the CDR3 is TGTGCCAGCAGTGAGTGGCAGGTACTAACTGAAGCTTTCTTT. Translation: CASSEWQVLTEAFF. Together with reference TRBV2 and TRBJ1-1, the CDR3 gives the full variable domain: EPEVTQTPSHQVTQMGQEVILRCVPISNHLYFYWYRQILGQKVEFLVSFYNNEISEKSEIFDDQFSVERPDGSNFTLKIRSTKLEDSAMYFCASSEWQVLTEAFFGQGTRLTVV.